The 30 T cell receptor beta chains listed next were all sequenced from one sample in a study of vaccination and CD4 T cells after COVID-19. Treatment of the sample: roughly 10-day PBMC culture with coronavirus spike peptide pools or control peptides (ViraFEST assay). Unexposed donor CD4+ T cells predated the COVID-19 pandemic, collected 2011-2018. The antigens these receptors bind are not known. Sequenced with the Oncomine TCR Beta short-read assay was DNA taken from cultured CD4+ T cells. TCRdb used MiXCR to reprocess the PCR reads, holding one entry per CDR3 protein. The repertoire holds several thousand distinct CDR3 sequences, with about two fifths as singletons. Sequenced sample: CD4+ T cells from blood, cultured in vitro. The source of these receptors is a human donor in good health.

This clonotype was picked up a small number of times. The rearrangement joins TRBV20-1 to TRBJ1-4; tentative D call: TRBD1 (5 bases). Germline V gives CDR1 DFQATT, CDR2 SNEGSKA (reference sequence). V lost 6 bases to trimming and J lost 6 bases, with 8 bases between them. This CDR3 has 11 residues. The CDR3 sequence: CSAQQDEKLFF. CDR3 nucleotide sequence: TGCAGTGCCCAACAGGATGAAAAACTGTTTTTT.

The gene calls are TRBV5-1 and TRBJ1-5; weak D call: TRBD1 (5 bases). Trimming removed 0 bases from V and 0 bases from J, with 10 bases in between. Germline assignment: CDR1 SGHRS and CDR2 YFSETQ. This CDR3 is built from 16 residues. CDR3 sequence reads: CASSLDPGTSNQPQHF. For the CDR3, the DNA is TGCGCCAGCAGCTTGGATCCAGGGACTAGCAATCAGCCCCAGCATTTT.

This clonotype is termed medium-sized. J is TRBJ1-2 and V is TRBV20-1, with D maybe TRBD1 (5 bases). Per germline, CDR1 DFQATT and CDR2 SNEGSKA (reference sequence). The CDR3 sequence is 13 residues long. V dropped 0 bases and J dropped 7 bases, with 12 bases sitting between them. CDR3 DNA: TGCAGTGCTAGAGAACCGGGACGCTCTGGCTACACCTTC. Translating gives CSAREPGRSGYTF.

Only a few counts were recorded for this clonotype. The V and J genes are TRBV15 and TRBJ1-5; D unclear. The V end was cut by 1 base, the J end by 2 bases, with 0 bases between. There are 12 residues in the CDR3. CDR1 is LNHNV and CDR2 is YYDKDF in the germline V gene (reference sequence). DNA of the CDR3: TGTGCCACCAGCAGAGGCAATCAGCCCCAGCATTTT. Translated, it gives CATSRGNQPQHF.

This clonotype was found a few times. The V gene is TRBV6-5, the J gene TRBJ2-1, with unresolved D. This CDR3 has 12 residues. Trimming stripped 0 bases from V and 8 bases from J, with 5 bases between. Germline values: CDR1 MNHEY, CDR2 SVGAGI. The CDR3 region is CASSYSKYEQFF. In DNA form, the CDR3 reads TGTGCCAGCAGTTACTCGAAATATGAGCAGTTCTTC.

This chain joins TRBV6-1 and TRBJ1-1; D is uncertain. V was cut by 8 bases and J by 9 bases, with 16 bases left in between. The CDR3 length is 12 residues. The germline V gene encodes CDR1 MNHNS and CDR2 SASEGT. The CDR3 sequence: CASVLRGDKAFF. The CDR3 DNA sequence: TGTGCCAGCGTGCTACGCGGGGATAAAGCTTTCTTT.

This clonotype was counted a few times. The gene calls are TRBV6-5 and TRBJ2-5; D call uncertain. The V end was cut by 0 bases, the J end by 4 bases, with 18 bases between. Germline V gene data show CDR1 as MNHEY and CDR2 as SVGAGI. The CDR3 runs 17 residues. CDR3 coding DNA: TGTGCCAGCAGTTACTCGAGGTTAGACTCGGGCACAGAGACCCAGTACTTC. Amino acids: CASSYSRLDSGTETQYF.

The rearrangement uses TRBV9 and TRBJ1-6, with TRBD1 as a possible D gene (5 bases). V dropped 2 bases and J dropped 5 bases, with 11 bases sitting between them. Germline CDR1 is SGDLS and CDR2 is YYNGEE. The CDR3 runs to 15 residues. DNA for the CDR3: TGTGCCAGCAGCGTTGGGACGGTGAATAATTCACCCCTCCACTTT. Translating it yields CASSVGTVNNSPLHF.

The V gene is TRBV5-5, the J gene TRBJ1-5; D perhaps matches TRBD1 (6 bases). Trimming took off 0 bases at V and 4 bases at J, with 14 bases between the two ends. Germline lookup yields CDR1 SGHKS and CDR2 YYEKEE (reference sequence). The CDR3 is 16 amino acids. The CDR3 DNA is TGTGCCAGCAGCTTGGCCGGAGGACAGAGAAATCAGCCCCAGCATTTT. Translated, it gives CASSLAGGQRNQPQHF. Full variable domain (rest looked up from reference TRBV5-5 and TRBJ1-5): DAGVTQSPTHLIKTRGQQVTLRCSPISGHKSVSWYQQVLGQGPQFIFQYYEKEERGRGNFPDRFSARQFPNYSSELNVNALLLGDSALYLCASSLAGGQRNQPQHFGDGTRLSIL.

Here the CDR3 reads CASSPYGSSGNTIYF. In DNA form, the CDR3 reads TGTGCCAGCAGTCCCTACGGCAGCTCTGGAAACACCATATATTTT. This chain links TRBV6-1 with TRBJ1-3; D is unclear. CDR1 and CDR2 from the germline V gene are MNHNS and SASEGT. V lost 5 bases and J 0 bases, leaving 11 bases between the germline ends. The CDR3 is 15 residues long.

This sequence joins TRBV20-1 and TRBJ2-6, with TRBD2 identical over 10 bases. With 7 bases clipped from V and 0 bases from J, the junction kept 12 bases outside the gene matches. This CDR3 spans 18 amino acids. The V gene's germline CDR1 is DFQATT and CDR2 SNEGSKA (reference sequence). The CDR3 loop is CSVGLAGAPGSGANVLTF. CDR3 DNA sequence: TGCAGTGTCGGGCTAGCGGGGGCCCCCGGCTCTGGGGCCAACGTCCTGACTTTC.

This clonotype was seen once. This chain joins TRBV5-1 and TRBJ2-5; D could derive from TRBD1 or TRBD2 (5 bases each). Per the germline V gene, CDR1 is SGHRS and CDR2 is YFSETQ. With 2 bases removed from V and 5 bases from J, the gap between germline ends came to 7 bases. The CDR3 loop spans 12 amino acids. This chain's CDR3 is CASSFWGETQYF. In nucleotides, the CDR3 is TGCGCCAGCAGCTTTTGGGGGGAGACCCAGTACTTC.

In this sample, this clonotype is large. V is TRBV6-1 and J is TRBJ1-3, with a weak D call TRBD1 (5 bases). The V end lost 11 bases, the J end lost 0 bases, and 14 bases lay between the germline ends. The CDR3 extends over 14 amino acids. Germline V lookup: CDR1 MNHNS, CDR2 SASEGT. CDR3 nucleotides: TGTGCCGGGGCCCAGGTACCCTCTGGAAACACCATATATTTT. Translated: CAGAQVPSGNTIYF.

The chain links TRBV20-1 to TRBJ2-3, with D perhaps being TRBD1 or TRBD2 (5 bases each). The ends were cut back, 5 bases at V and 1 base at J, with 13 bases in the middle. The germline gives CDR1 DFQATT, CDR2 SNEGSKA (reference sequence). This CDR3 region has 14 residues. CDR3 sequence (DNA): TGCAGTGCTTGGGACCCGAGACGCACAGATACGCAGTATTTT. Translated: CSAWDPRRTDTQYF.

The chain has TRBV6-5 and TRBJ2-5; 8 bases align to TRBD2. CDR1 MNHEY and CDR2 SVGAGI come from the germline V gene. The CDR3 is made up of 17 amino acids. Trimming at V came to 1 base and at J to 1 base, leaving 8 bases not matched to a gene. CDR3 region: CASSYFLSGGLQETQYF. The CDR3 coding sequence is TGTGCCAGCAGTTACTTTCTCAGCGGGGGACTCCAAGAGACCCAGTACTTC.

The table lists this clonotype with a few counts. The gene calls are TRBV6-1 and TRBJ2-5, with 8 bases that match TRBD2. The junction had 6 bases not matched to a gene; V was cut back by 8 bases and J by 4 bases. CDR3 length: 13 residues. From germline, CDR1 is MNHNS and CDR2 SASEGT. CDR3 DNA sequence: TGTGCCAGCTCCGGACTAGCCCGAGAGACCCAGTACTTC. This gives the protein CASSGLARETQYF.

The chain recombines TRBV30 with TRBJ1-1; 7 nucleotides align to TRBD1. J lost 1 base, V lost 5 bases, and 7 bases had no gene match. Germline CDR1 is GTSNPN and CDR2 is SVGIG (reference sequence). CDR3 size: 14 residues. Written as DNA, the CDR3 is TGTGCCTGGTCGGGGGACAGATGGAACACTGAAGCTTTCTTT. Its protein product is CAWSGDRWNTEAFF.

V gene TRBV12-3 or TRBV12-4 combines with J gene TRBJ1-5; 8 bases are shared with TRBD1. V was clipped by 6 bases and J by 7 bases; unmatched bases: 8. This CDR3 is 14 amino acids long. CDR3 nucleotides: TGTGCCAGCAGCCCTCCAGGGGGCCGGCAGCCCCAGCATTTT. This encodes CASSPPGGRQPQHF.

This clonotype was observed a few times. This chain joins TRBV6-1 and TRBJ2-4; 7 nucleotides align to TRBD1. The CDR3 is made up of 15 amino acids. In germline, CDR1 is MNHNS, CDR2 SASEGT. Losses at the gene ends were 6 bases for V and 8 bases for J; bases not matched to a gene: 13. CDR3: CASRNRGSLRDIQYF. The CDR3 bases are TGTGCCAGCAGAAACAGGGGAAGCTTAAGGGACATTCAGTACTTC.

CDR3 amino acids: CASSLTGENYGYTF. The CDR3 nucleotides read TGTGCCAGCAGTTTGACAGGAGAAAACTATGGCTACACCTTC. V is TRBV6-5 and J is TRBJ1-2; perhaps TRBD1 as D (6 bases). This CDR3 contains 14 residues. Germline loops: CDR1 MNHEY, CDR2 SVGAGI. V dropped 4 bases and J dropped 2 bases, with 11 bases sitting between them.

The rearrangement links TRBV7-2 to TRBJ2-5; 13 nucleotides align to TRBD2. CDR3 length equals 15 residues. Germline V gene data show CDR1 as SGHTA and CDR2 as FQGNSA. V was clipped by 5 bases and J by 5 bases; unmatched bases: 5. CDR3 protein: CASSLGLAGSETQYF. In nucleotides, the CDR3 is TGTGCCAGCAGCCTGGGACTAGCGGGGAGCGAGACCCAGTACTTC.

The V call is TRBV27, the J call TRBJ2-2; possibly TRBD1 or TRBD2 for D (5 bases each). V was pared by 3 bases and J by 7 bases, with 15 bases between. This CDR3 spans 15 amino acids. In germline, CDR1 is MNHEY, CDR2 SMNVEV (reference sequence). CDR3 protein: CASSLSRIGGGELFF. The CDR3 bases are TGTGCCAGCAGTTTGAGCAGGATTGGGGGCGGGGAGCTGTTTTTT.

The genes are TRBV5-1 and TRBJ1-1, with 10 bases lining up with TRBD1. In germline, CDR1 is SGHRS, CDR2 YFSETQ. The CDR3 consists of 14 residues. After removal of 9 bases from V and 4 bases from J, the junction contained 9 bases not matched to a gene. The CDR3 loop reads CANRDRGRCTEAFF. Written as DNA, the CDR3 is TGCGCCAACCGGGACAGGGGTAGATGCACTGAAGCTTTCTTT.

The CDR3, as DNA: TGTGCCAGCAGGGAACAGGGGTTCCCCTATGGCTACACCTTC. Its translation is CASREQGFPYGYTF. The chain has TRBV12-3 or TRBV12-4 and TRBJ1-2; 7 bases agree with TRBD1. J lost 4 bases, V lost 6 bases, and 8 bases had no gene match. This CDR3 contains 14 residues.

This chain joins TRBV29-1 and TRBJ2-5; perhaps TRBD2 as D (5 bases). The CDR3 spans 12 residues. The V gene lost 5 bases and the J gene lost 4 bases, with 11 bases spanning the gap. The germline V gene has CDR1 SQVTM and CDR2 ANQGSEA. The CDR3 loop is CSVSTEGETQYF. The DNA for the CDR3 is TGCAGCGTTTCGACTGAGGGAGAGACCCAGTACTTC. The variable domain in full, completed from reference TRBV29-1 and TRBJ2-5, reads SAVISQKPSRDICQRGTSLTIQCQVDSQVTMMFWYRQQPGQSLTLIATANQGSEATYESGFVIDKFPISRPNLTFSTLTVSNMSPEDSSIYLCSVSTEGETQYFGPGTRLLVL.

The CDR3 DNA reads as TGTGCCAGCTCACCAGGACAGACTAACTATGGCTACACCTTC. Translation: CASSPGQTNYGYTF. The V call is TRBV18, the J call TRBJ1-2; weak D call: TRBD1 (6 bases). Trimming took 2 bases from V and 0 from J, leaving 7 bases between them. Germline loops: CDR1 KGHSH, CDR2 LQKENI. This CDR3 is built from 14 residues.

The chain joins TRBV21-1 to TRBJ1-6; the DNA was not compared with TRBD1, the D call given in the table. TRBV21-1 is deemed a pseudogene. The CDR3 loop spans 17 amino acids. The CDR3 sequence is CASSGLRDRLYNSPLHF. The CDR3 region has the DNA TGTGCCAGCAGCGGACTAAGGGACAGACTCTATAATTCACCCCTCCACTTT.

This clonotype came up a few times. The chain has TRBV7-9 and TRBJ1-1; D remains ambiguous. This CDR3 has 13 amino acids. Germline V gives CDR1 SEHNR, CDR2 FQNEAQ (reference sequence). V lost 4 bases and J 3 bases, leaving 9 bases between the germline ends. CDR3 loop: CASSSDGYTEAFF. CDR3 in DNA: TGTGCCAGCAGCTCCGACGGTTACACTGAAGCTTTCTTT.

V gene TRBV19 combines with J gene TRBJ1-2; no firm D call. V lost 5 bases, J lost 4 bases, and 11 bases lay in between. Germline V gene sequence: CDR1 LNHDA, CDR2 SQIVND (reference sequence). This CDR3 has 13 residues. CDR3 sequence reads: CASSVGIGYGYTF. CDR3 nucleotide sequence: TGTGCCAGTAGTGTTGGGATTGGCTATGGCTACACCTTC. The whole variable domain, remainder taken from reference TRBV19 and TRBJ1-2, is DGGITQSPKYLFRKEGQNVTLSCEQNLNHDAMYWYRQDPGQGLRLIYYSQIVNDFQKGDIAEGYSVSREKKESFPLTVTSAQKNPTAFYLCASSVGIGYGYTFGSGTRLTVV.

This chain connects TRBV20-1 to TRBJ2-7; D may match TRBD1 or TRBD2 (6 bases each). The germline CDR1 and CDR2 sequences are DFQATT and SNEGSKA (reference sequence). Trimming left V 3 bases short and J 0 bases short, with 18 bases between. The CDR3 covers 16 residues. The CDR3 here is CSARHGGGRSSYEQYF. The CDR3 DNA sequence: TGCAGTGCTAGGCATGGAGGGGGGCGGAGCTCCTACGAGCAGTACTTC.